These T cell receptor beta chains were read from a single sample in a study of neurological immune-mediated disorders. A single record per CDR3 protein comes from TCRdb applying MiXCR to the 5' RACE reads. The sample has around 79,000 distinct CDR3 sequences; roughly an eighth are singletons. Sequencing used PBMCs. The source of these receptors is a woman aged 50 to 65 in good health. Both conserved end residues are part of each CDR3. The order of the fields is D gene, clone size, J gene, V gene, CDR3 length, CDR3 DNA, CDR3 protein. A D gene is named only where the DNA matches it firmly. Rows may omit the clone size; those that give it use once, few, many or a size class.

>TRBD2|.|TRBJ2-7|TRBV3-1|16
TGTGCCAGCAGCCAAGTCCCTAGCGGGGTTCCCTACGAGCAGTACTTC
CASSQVPSGVPYEQYF
>.|many|TRBJ1-6|TRBV7-9|15
TGTGCCAGCAGCTTAGCCGGATCTGAGGGTTCACCCCTCCACTTT
CASSLAGSEGSPLHF
>.|.|TRBJ1-5|TRBV20-1|14
TGCAGTGCTCCTGGGTTCGATAGCAATCAGCCCCAGCATTTT
CSAPGFDSNQPQHF
>.|many|TRBJ2-3|TRBV7-9|17
TGTGCCAGCAGCGGGGGGCTGGTGGGGGGCCACACAGATACGCAGTATTTT
CASSGGLVGGHTDTQYF
>.|many|TRBJ2-7|TRBV5-1|11
TGCGCCAGCAGGGAAGGCCAGCGGGAGTACTTC
CASREGQREYF
>.|many|TRBJ1-6|TRBV6-5|18
TGTGCCAGCAGTTACTCAACCGGGGGTAGCTCCTATAATTCACCCCTCCACTTT
CASSYSTGGSSYNSPLHF
>.|many|TRBJ1-1|TRBV20-1|12
TGCAGTGCTAGTAGCGGGCATACTGAAGCTTTCTTT
CSASSGHTEAFF
>TRBD1|many|TRBJ2-5|TRBV7-9|16
TGTGCCAGCAGGCCGACAGGGGGCAACCTCCAAGAGACCCAGTACTTC
CASRPTGGNLQETQYF
>.|.|TRBJ2-5|TRBV7-3|13
TGTGCCAGCAGCTTCTGGCGGGACGAGACCCAGTACTTC
CASSFWRDETQYF
>.|many|TRBJ1-1|TRBV12-3/TRBV12-4|15
TGTGCCAGCAGTTCATCTTTACCGGGACACACTGAAGCTTTCTTT
CASSSSLPGHTEAFF
>.|.|TRBJ1-1|TRBV20-1|17
TGCAGTGCTTATAAGGGGTACGAAGTCCAGTCGAACACTGAAGCTTTCTTT
CSAYKGYEVQSNTEAFF
>.|.|TRBJ2-2|TRBV5-1|15
TGCGCCAGCCTTGCGACAAGTGACAACAACGGGGAGCTGTTTTTT
CASLATSDNNGELFF
>.|many|TRBJ1-2|TRBV5-1|12
TGCGCCAGCAGCCCACAGGGTCATGGCTACACCTTC
CASSPQGHGYTF
>.|many|TRBJ1-2|TRBV2|13
TGTGCCAGCAGGTCGTTACCCGGGGAAGGCTACACCTTC
CASRSLPGEGYTF
>.|many|TRBJ1-5|TRBV5-1|16
TGCGCCAGCAGCCAAGATGGGGCCCTTAGCAATCAGCCCCAGCATTTT
CASSQDGALSNQPQHF
>TRBD1|many|TRBJ1-2|TRBV20-1|15
TGCAGTGCTAGAGATCCCAGACAGGGTGTAAGGGGCTACACCTTC
CSARDPRQGVRGYTF
>.|many|TRBJ1-5|TRBV24-1|14
TGTGCCACCGGACCCGAACATAGCAATCAGCCCCAGCATTTT
CATGPEHSNQPQHF